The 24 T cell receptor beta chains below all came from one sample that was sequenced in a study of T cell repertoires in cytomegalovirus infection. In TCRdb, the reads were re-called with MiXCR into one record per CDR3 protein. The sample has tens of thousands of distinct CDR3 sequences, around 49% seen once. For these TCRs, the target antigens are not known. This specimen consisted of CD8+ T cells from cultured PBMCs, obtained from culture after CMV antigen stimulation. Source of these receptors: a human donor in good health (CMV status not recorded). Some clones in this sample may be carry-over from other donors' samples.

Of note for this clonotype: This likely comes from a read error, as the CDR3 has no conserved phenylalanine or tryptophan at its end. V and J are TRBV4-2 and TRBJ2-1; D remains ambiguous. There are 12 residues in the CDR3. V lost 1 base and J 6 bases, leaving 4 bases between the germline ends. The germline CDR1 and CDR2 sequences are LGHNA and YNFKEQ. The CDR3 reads CASSQVSNEQFV. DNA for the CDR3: TGTGCCAGCAGCCAAGTTAGCAATGAGCAGTTCGTC.

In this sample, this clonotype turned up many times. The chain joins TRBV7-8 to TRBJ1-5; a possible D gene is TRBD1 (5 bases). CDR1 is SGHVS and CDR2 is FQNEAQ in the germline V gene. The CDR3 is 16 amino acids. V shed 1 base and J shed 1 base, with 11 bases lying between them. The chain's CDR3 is CASSLDYKGSNQPQHF. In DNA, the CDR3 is TGTGCCAGCAGCTTAGATTATAAGGGGAGCAATCAGCCCCAGCATTTT.

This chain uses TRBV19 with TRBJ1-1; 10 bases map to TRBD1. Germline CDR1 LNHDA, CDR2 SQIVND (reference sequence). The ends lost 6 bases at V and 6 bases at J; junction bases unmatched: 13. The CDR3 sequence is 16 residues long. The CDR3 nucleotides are TGTGCCAGTAGACCGATCTCCGGACAGGGGGTCTCTGAAGCTTTCTTT. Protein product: CASRPISGQGVSEAFF. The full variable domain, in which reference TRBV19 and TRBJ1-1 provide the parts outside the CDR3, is DGGITQSPKYLFRKEGQNVTLSCEQNLNHDAMYWYRQDPGQGLRLIYYSQIVNDFQKGDIAEGYSVSREKKESFPLTVTSAQKNPTAFYLCASRPISGQGVSEAFFGQGTRLTVV.

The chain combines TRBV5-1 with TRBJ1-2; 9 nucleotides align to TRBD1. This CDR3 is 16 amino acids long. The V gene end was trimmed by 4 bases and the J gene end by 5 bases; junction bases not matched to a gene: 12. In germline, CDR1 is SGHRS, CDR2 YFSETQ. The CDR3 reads CASSQSGGTGLYGYTF. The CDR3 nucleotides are TGCGCCAGCAGCCAGTCCGGGGGGACAGGGTTATATGGCTACACCTTC.

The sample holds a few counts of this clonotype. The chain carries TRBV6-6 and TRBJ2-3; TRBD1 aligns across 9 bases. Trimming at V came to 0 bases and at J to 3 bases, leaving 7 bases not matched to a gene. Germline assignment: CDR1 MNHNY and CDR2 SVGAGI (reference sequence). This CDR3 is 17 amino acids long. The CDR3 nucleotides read TGTGCCAGCAGTTACTCAACAGGGGGCGCAGGGACAGATACGCAGTATTTT. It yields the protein CASSYSTGGAGTDTQYF.

CDR3 DNA sequence: TGTGCCAGCAATTTGGGGTCAGACGAGCAGTACTTC. This gives the protein CASNLGSDEQYF. The rearrangement links TRBV28 to TRBJ2-7; the D is unclear. The germline V gene encodes CDR1 MDHEN and CDR2 SYDVKM. Trimming stripped 7 bases from V and 5 bases from J, with 12 bases between. The CDR3 extends over 12 amino acids.

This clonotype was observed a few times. For the CDR3, the DNA is TGTGCCAGCAATGCAGCCACTATGGGACTAGCGGATCCAGATACGCAGTATTTT. Protein product: CASNAATMGLADPDTQYF. The chain joins TRBV2 to TRBJ2-3; 11 nucleotides line up with TRBD2. The CDR3 spans 18 residues. CDR1 is SNHLY and CDR2 is FYNNEI in the germline V gene. The J segment lost 4 bases and the V segment lost 7 bases, leaving 16 bases of the junction unmatched.

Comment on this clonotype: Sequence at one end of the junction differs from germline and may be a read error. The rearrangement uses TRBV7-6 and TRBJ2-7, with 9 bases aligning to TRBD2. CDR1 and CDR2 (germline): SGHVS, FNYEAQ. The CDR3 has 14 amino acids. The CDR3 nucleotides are TGTGCCAGCAGCCCCGTAGGCGGGAGGGACGAGCAGTACTTT. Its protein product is CASSPVGGRDEQYF.

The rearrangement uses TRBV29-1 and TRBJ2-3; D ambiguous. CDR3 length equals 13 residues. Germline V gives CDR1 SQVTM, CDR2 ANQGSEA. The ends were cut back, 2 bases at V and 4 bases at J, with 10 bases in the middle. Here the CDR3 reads CSVEIPGADTQYF. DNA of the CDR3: TGCAGCGTTGAAATCCCAGGTGCAGATACGCAGTATTTT.

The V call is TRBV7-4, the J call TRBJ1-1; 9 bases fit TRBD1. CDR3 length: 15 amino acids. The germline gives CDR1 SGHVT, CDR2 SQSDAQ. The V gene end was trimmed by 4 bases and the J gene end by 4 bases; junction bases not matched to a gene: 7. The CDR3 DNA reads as TGTGCCAGCAGCTCGAGGAGGACAGGGGCCACTGAAGCTTTCTTT. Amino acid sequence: CASSSRRTGATEAFF.

CDR3: CASSKTSRAEQYF. The CDR3 nucleotides are TGTGCCAGCAGTAAGACTAGCCGGGCTGAGCAGTACTTC. V is TRBV6-5 and J is TRBJ2-7; TRBD2 matches at 7 bases. There are 13 residues in the CDR3. V gave up 5 bases and J gave up 7 bases; unmatched junction bases: 8. CDR1 MNHEY and CDR2 SVGAGI come from the germline V gene.

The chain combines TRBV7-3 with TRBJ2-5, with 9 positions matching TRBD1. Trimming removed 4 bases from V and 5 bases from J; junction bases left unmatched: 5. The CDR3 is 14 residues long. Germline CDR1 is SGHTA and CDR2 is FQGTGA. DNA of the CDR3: TGTGCCAGCAGCTCCACAGGGGGCGATGAGACCCAGTACTTC. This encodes CASSSTGGDETQYF.

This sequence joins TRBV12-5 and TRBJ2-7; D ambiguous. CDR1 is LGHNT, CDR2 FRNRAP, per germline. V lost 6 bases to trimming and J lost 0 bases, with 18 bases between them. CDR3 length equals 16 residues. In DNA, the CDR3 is TGTGCTAGTGGAGGTTGGAGATCTTCAAGCTCCTACGAGCAGTACTTC. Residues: CASGGWRSSSSYEQYF.

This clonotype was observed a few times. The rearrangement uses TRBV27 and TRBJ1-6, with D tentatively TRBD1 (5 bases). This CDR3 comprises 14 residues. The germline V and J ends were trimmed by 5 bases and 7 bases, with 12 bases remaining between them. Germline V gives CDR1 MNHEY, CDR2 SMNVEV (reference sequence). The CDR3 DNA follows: TGTGCCAGCAGTACCCCGGGGGTAAATTCACCCCTCCACTTT. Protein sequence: CASSTPGVNSPLHF.

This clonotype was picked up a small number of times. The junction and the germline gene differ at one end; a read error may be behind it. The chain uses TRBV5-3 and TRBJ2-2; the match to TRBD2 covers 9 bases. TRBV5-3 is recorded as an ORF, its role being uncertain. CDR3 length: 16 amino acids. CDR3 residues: CASSSQIAGVIGELFF. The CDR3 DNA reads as TGTGCCAGCAGCTCCCAGATAGCGGGAGTAATCGGGGAGCTGTTTTTT.

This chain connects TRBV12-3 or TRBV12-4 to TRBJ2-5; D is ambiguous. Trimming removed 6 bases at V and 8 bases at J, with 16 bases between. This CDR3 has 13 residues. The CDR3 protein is CASSLSSARTQYF. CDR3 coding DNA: TGTGCCAGCAGCCTGTCGTCGGCCCGAACCCAGTACTTC.

CDR3 DNA sequence: TGTGCCAGCAGCTCTTCGGGAAGTATTTGGCCCCAGCATTTT. This gives the protein CASSSSGSIWPQHF. This chain uses TRBV3-1 with TRBJ1-5; unclear D gene. The CDR3 is made up of 14 amino acids. CDR1 and CDR2 (germline): LGHDT, YNNKEL (reference sequence). Trimming left V 5 bases short and J 9 bases short, with 17 bases between.

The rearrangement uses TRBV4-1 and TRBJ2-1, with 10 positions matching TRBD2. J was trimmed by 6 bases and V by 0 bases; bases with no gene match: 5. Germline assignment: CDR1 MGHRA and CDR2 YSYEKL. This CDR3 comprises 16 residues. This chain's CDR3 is CASSQEPSGGVNEQFF. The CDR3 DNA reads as TGCGCCAGCAGCCAAGAACCCAGCGGGGGGGTCAATGAGCAGTTCTTC.

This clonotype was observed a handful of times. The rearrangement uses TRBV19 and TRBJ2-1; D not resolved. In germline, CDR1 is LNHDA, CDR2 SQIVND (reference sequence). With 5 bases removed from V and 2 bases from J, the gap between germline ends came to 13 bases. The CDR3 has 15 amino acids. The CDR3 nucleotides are TGTGCCAGTAGTCCGTTCGGGCTAGCCTACAATGAGCAGTTCTTC. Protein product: CASSPFGLAYNEQFF.

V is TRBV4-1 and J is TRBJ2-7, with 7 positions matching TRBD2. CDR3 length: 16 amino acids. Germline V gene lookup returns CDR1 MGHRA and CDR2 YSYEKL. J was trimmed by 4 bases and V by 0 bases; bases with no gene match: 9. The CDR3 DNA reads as TGCGCCAGCAGCCAAGATCTGGGCGGGAGAGCATACGAGCAGTACTTC. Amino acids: CASSQDLGGRAYEQYF.

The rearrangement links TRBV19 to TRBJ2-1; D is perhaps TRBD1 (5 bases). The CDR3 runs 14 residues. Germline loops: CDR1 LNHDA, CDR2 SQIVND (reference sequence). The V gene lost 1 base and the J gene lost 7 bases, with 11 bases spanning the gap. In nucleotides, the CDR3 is TGTGCCAGTAGTATAGGGCAGGGAAGAAATGAGCAGTTCTTC. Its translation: CASSIGQGRNEQFF.

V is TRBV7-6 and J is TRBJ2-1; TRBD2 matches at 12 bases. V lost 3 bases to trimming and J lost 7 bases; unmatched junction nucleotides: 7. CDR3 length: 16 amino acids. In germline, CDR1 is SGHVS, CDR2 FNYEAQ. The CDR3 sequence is CASSLVTSGRRNEQFF. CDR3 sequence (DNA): TGTGCCAGCAGCTTGGTTACTAGCGGGAGGCGAAATGAGCAGTTCTTC.

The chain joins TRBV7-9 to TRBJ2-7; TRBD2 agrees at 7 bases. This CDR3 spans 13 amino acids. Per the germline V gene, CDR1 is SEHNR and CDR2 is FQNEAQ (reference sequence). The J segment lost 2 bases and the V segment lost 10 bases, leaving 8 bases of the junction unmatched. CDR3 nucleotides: TGTGCCACCCGGGGGGAGCCTACCTACGAGCAGTACTTC. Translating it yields CATRGEPTYEQYF. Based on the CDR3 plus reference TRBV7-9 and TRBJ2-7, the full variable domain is DTGVSQNPRHKITKRGQNVTFRCDPISEHNRLYWYRQTLGQGPEFLTYFQNEAQLEKSRLLSDRFSAERPKGSFSTLEIQRTEQGDSAMYLCATRGEPTYEQYFGPGTRLTVT.

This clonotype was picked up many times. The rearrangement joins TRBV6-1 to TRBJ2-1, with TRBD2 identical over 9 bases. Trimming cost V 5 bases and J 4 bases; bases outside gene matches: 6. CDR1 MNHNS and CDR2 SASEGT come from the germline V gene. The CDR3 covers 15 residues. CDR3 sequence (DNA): TGTGCCAGCAGTAAAAAGCGGGAGGCATACAATGAGCAGTTCTTC. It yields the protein CASSKKREAYNEQFF.